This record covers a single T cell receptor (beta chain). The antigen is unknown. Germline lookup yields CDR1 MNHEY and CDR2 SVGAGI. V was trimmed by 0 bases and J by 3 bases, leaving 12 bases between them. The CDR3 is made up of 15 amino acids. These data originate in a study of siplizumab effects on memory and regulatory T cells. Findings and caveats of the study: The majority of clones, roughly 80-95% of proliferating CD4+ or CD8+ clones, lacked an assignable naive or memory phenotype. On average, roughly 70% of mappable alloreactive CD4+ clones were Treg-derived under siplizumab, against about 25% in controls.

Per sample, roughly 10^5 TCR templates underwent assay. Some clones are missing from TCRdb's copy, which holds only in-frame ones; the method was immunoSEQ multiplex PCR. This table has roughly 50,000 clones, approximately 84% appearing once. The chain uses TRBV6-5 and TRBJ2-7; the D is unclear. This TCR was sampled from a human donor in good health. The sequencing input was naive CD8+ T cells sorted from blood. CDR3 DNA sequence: TGTGCCAGCAGTTACTCCTCCATCCTGGGCTACGAGCAGTACTTC. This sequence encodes CASSYSSILGYEQYF.